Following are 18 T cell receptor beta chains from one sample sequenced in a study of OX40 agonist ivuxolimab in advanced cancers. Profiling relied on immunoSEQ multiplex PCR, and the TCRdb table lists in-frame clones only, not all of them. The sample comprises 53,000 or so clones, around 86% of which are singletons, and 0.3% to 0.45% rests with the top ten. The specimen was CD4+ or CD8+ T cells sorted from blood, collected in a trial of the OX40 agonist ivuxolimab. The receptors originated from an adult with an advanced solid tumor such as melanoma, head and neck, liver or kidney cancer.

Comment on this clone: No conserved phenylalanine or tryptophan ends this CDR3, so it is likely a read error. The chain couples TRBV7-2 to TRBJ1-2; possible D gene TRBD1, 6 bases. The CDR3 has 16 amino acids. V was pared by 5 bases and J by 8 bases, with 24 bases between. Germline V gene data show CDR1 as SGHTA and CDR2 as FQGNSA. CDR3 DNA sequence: TGTGCCAGCAGCCAGACGGTTGGACAGTCTATTAACGGCTACACCCTC. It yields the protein CASSQTVGQSINGYTL.

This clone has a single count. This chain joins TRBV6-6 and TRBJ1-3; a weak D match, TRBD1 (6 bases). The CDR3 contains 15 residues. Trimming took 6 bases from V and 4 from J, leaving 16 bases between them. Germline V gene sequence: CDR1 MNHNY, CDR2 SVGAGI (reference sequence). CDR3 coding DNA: TGTGCCAGCAGCCGAAATACAGGGTTCGGAAACACCATATATTTT. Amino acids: CASSRNTGFGNTIYF.

The DNA of the CDR3 is TGTGCCATCAGTGCTCAAGGGACTGGCACAGATACGCAGTATTTT. This translates into CAISAQGTGTDTQYF. The J gene is TRBJ2-3, the V gene TRBV10-3; D is possibly TRBD2 (6 bases). Deletions cut 4 bases from V and 1 base from J, with 12 bases between. The CDR3 consists of 15 residues. Germline V gene data show CDR1 as ENHRY and CDR2 as SYGVKD.

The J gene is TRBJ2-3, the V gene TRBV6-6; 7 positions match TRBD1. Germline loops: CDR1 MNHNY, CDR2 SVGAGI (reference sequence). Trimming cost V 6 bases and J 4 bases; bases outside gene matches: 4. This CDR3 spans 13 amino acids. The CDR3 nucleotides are TGTGCCAGCAGGCCTACAGGGGCAGATACGCAGTATTTT. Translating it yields CASRPTGADTQYF.

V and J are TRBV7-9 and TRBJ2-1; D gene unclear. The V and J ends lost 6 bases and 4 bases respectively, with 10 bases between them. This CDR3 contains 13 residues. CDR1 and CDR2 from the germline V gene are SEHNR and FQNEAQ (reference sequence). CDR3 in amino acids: CASRSDLYNEQFF. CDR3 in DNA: TGTGCCAGCAGGTCAGATTTATACAATGAGCAGTTCTTC.

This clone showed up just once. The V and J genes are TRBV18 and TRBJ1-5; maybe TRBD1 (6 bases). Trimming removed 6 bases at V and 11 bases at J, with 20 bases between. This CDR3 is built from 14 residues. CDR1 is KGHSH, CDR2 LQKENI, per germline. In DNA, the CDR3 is TGTGCCAGCTCCCCCGTGGGGGCGCGAGGGGCCCAGCATTTT. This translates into CASSPVGARGAQHF.

CDR3 region: CASSTSTGLGEKLFF. The CDR3 region has the DNA TGTGCCAGCAGTACCTCGACAGGGTTGGGTGAAAAACTGTTTTTT. The J gene is TRBJ1-4, the V gene TRBV6-6; 7 bases line up with TRBD1. CDR3 length: 15 amino acids. CDR1 is MNHNY, CDR2 SVGAGI, per germline (reference sequence). V trimming: 5 bases; J trimming: 7 bases; junction bases outside the gene matches: 10.

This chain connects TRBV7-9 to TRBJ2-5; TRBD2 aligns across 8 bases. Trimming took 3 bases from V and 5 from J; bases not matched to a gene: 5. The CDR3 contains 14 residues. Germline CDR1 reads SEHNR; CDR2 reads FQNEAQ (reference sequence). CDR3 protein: CASSFRGGIETQYF. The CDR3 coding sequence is TGTGCCAGCAGCTTCCGCGGGGGGATCGAGACCCAGTACTTC.

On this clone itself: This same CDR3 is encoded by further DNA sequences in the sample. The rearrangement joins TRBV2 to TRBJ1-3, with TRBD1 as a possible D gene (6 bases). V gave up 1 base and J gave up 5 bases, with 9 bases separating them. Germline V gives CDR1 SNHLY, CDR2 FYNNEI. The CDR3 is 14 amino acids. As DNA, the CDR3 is TGTGCCAGCAGTGAAGGGGGGGGGCGAAACACCATATATTTT. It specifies CASSEGGGRNTIYF.

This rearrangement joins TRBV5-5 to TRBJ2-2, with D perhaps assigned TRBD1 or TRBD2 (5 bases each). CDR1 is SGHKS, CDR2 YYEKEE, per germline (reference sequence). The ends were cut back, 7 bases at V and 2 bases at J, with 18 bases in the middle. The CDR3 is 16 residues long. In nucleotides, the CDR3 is TGTGCCAGCCTGACTCCCGGGACGGCTAACACCGGGGAGCTGTTTTTT. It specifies CASLTPGTANTGELFF.

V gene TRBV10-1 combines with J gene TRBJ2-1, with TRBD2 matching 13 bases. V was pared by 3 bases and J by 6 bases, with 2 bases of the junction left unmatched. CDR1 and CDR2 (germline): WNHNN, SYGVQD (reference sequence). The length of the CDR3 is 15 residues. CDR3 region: CASSDTSGRANEQFF. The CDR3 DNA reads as TGCGCCAGCAGTGATACTAGCGGGAGGGCCAATGAGCAGTTCTTC.

The CDR3 region has the DNA TGCGCCAGCAGCCCGGACTTGGCCGGGGAGCTGTTTTTT. The encoded protein is CASSPDLAGELFF. The J gene is TRBJ2-2, the V gene TRBV5-1; possible D gene TRBD2, 5 bases. The CDR3 extends over 13 amino acids. Between the trimmed V and J ends, which lost 4 bases and 6 bases, there was a span of 10 bases. Per germline, CDR1 SGHRS and CDR2 YFSETQ.

CDR3: CASITSGQNYGYTF. The CDR3 DNA reads as TGTGCCAGCATCACGTCGGGACAGAACTATGGCTACACCTTC. The chain uses TRBV28 and TRBJ1-2, with 7 bases fitting TRBD1. Trimming removed 7 bases from V and 2 bases from J; junction bases left unmatched: 7. Germline CDR1 is MDHEN and CDR2 is SYDVKM. The CDR3 has 14 residues.

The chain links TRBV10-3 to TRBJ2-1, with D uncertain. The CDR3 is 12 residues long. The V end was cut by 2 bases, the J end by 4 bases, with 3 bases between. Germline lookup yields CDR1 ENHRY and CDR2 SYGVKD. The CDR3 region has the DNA TGTGCCATCAGTGAGAGGTACAATGAGCAGTTCTTC. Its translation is CAISERYNEQFF.

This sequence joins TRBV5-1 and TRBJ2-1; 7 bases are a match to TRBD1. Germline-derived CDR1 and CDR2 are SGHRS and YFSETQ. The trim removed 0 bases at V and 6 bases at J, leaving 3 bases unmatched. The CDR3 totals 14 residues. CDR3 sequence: CASSLDRQGNEQFF. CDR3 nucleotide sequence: TGCGCCAGCAGCTTGGATCGACAGGGCAATGAGCAGTTCTTC.

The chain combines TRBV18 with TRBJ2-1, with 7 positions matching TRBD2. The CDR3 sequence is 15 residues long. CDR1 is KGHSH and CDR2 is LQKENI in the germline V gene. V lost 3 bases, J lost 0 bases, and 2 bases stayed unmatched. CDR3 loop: CASSPGGGSYNEQFF. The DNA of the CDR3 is TGTGCCAGCTCACCGGGGGGGGGCTCCTACAATGAGCAGTTCTTC.

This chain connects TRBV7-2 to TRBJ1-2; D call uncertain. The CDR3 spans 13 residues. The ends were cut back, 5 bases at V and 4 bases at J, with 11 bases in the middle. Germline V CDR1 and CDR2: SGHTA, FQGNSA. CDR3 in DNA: TGTGCCAGCAGCCCCAGACGGGTCTATGGCTACACCTTC. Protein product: CASSPRRVYGYTF. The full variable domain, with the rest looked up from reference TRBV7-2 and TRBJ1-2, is GAGVSQSPSNKVTEKGKDVELRCDPISGHTALYWYRQSLGQGLEFLIYFQGNSAPDKSGLPSDRFSAERTGGSVSTLTIQRTQQEDSAVYLCASSPRRVYGYTFGSGTRLTVV.

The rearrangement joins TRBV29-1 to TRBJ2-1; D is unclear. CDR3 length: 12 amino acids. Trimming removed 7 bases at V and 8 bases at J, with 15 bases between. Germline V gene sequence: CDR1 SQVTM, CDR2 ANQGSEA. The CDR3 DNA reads TGCAGCGGAACATGGGATAGTCATGAGCAGTTCTTC. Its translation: CSGTWDSHEQFF.